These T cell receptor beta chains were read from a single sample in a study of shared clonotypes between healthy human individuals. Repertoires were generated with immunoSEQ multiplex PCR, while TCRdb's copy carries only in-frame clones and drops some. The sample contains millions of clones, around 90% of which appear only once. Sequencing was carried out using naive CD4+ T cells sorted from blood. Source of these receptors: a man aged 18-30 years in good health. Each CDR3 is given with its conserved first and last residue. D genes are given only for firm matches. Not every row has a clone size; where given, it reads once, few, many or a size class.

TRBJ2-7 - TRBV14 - CASSQVPYEQYF TGTGCCAGCAGCCAAGTCCCGTACGAGCAGTACTTC
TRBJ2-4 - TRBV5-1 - CASSFGDTQAKNIQYF TGCGCCAGCAGCTTCGGGGACACCCAGGCCAAAAACATTCAGTACTTC
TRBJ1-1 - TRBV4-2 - CASSQAERLNTEAFF TGTGCCAGCAGCCAAGCGGAGAGACTGAACACTGAAGCTTTCTTT
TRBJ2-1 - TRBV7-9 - CASSLAPDSYNEQFF TGTGCCAGCAGCTTAGCGCCTGACTCCTACAATGAGCAGTTCTTC
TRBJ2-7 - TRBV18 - CASSPGPDIEQYF TGTGCCAGCTCACCTGGCCCCGACATCGAGCAGTACTTC
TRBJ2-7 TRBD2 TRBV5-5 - CASSPQKTSGVYEQYF TGTGCCAGCAGCCCACAGAAGACTAGCGGAGTTTACGAGCAGTACTTC
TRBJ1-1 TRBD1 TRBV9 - CASSPPQGGTGGLNTEAFF TGTGCCAGCAGCCCCCCCCAAGGGGGGACAGGGGGTTTGAACACTGAAGCTTTCTTT
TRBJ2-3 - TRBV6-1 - CASSVVGANTDTQYF TGTGCCAGCAGTGTGGTAGGGGCGAACACAGATACGCAGTATTTT
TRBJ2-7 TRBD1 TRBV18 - CASSPVGQGTSYEQYF TGTGCCAGCTCACCAGTGGGACAGGGGACCTCCTACGAGCAGTACTTC
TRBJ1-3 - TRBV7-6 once CASSLDGSSGNTIYF TGTGCCAGCAGCTTAGACGGGAGCTCTGGAAACACCATATATTTT
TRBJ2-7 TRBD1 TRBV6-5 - CASRGTASYEQYF TGTGCCAGCAGGGGGACAGCCTCCTACGAGCAGTACTTC
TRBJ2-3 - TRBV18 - CASSPPNAGPSTDTQYF TGTGCCAGCTCACCACCAAACGCGGGGCCTAGCACAGATACGCAGTATTTT
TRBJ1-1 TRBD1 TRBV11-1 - CASSLAGGQGAPGAFF TGTGCCAGCAGCTTAGCGGGGGGACAGGGGGCCCCCGGGGCTTTCTTT
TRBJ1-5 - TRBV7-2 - CASSLPGNQPQHF TGTGCCAGCAGCTTACCGGGTAATCAGCCCCAGCATTTT
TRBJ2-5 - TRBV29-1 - CSVGQGRKGGQETQYF TGCAGCGTTGGGCAGGGTCGCAAAGGGGGGCAAGAGACCCAGTACTTC
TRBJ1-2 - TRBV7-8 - CASSLAGASGGYGYTF TGTGCCAGCAGCTTAGCTGGGGCGTCGGGCGGCTATGGCTACACCTTC
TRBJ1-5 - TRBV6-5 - CASSTQGIGQPQHF TGTGCCAGCAGCACCCAGGGGATCGGTCAGCCCCAGCATTTT
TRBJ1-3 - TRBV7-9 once CASKTGTGNTIYF TGTGCCAGCAAGACTGGGACGGGAAACACCATATATTTT
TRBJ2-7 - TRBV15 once CATRFYPRDPYEQYF TGTGCCACGAGATTCTACCCCCGAGACCCCTACGAGCAGTACTTC
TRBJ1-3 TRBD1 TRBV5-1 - CASSLPNTGGSENTIYF TGCGCCAGCAGCCTACCGAATACAGGGGGCAGTGAAAACACCATATATTTT
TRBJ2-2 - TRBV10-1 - CASSESAGELFF TGCGCCAGCAGTGAGTCAGCCGGGGAGCTGTTTTTT
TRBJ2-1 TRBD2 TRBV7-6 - CASRAGPVGEQFF TGTGCCAGCAGAGCGGGGCCGGTGGGCGAGCAGTTCTTC
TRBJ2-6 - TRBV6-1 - CASSEQLGSGANVLTF TGTGCCAGCAGTGAACAGCTGGGCTCTGGGGCCAACGTCCTGACTTTC
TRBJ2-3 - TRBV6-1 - CASSRRGQSPDTQYF TGTGCCAGCAGTCGAAGGGGACAATCCCCAGATACGCAGTATTTT
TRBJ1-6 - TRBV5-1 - CASSLSFPDNSPLHF TGCGCCAGCAGCTTGTCCTTCCCCGACAATTCACCCCTCCACTTT
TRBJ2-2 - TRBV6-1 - CASSPLRAGELFF TGTGCCAGCAGCCCCCTGCGGGCGGGGGAGCTGTTTTTT
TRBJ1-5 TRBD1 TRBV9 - CASSVGTANQPQHF TGTGCCAGCAGCGTTGGGACAGCCAATCAGCCCCAGCATTTT
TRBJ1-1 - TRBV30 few CAWNFDWDLEAFF TGTGCCTGGAATTTTGATTGGGATCTAGAAGCTTTCTTT
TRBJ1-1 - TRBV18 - CASSPSGNTEAFF TGTGCCAGCTCACCTTCGGGGAACACTGAAGCTTTCTTT
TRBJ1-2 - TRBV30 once CASRGAPYGYTF TGTGCGAGCAGGGGCGCCCCATATGGCTACACCTTC
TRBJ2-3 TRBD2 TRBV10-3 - CAIRDGLAGDTQYF TGTGCCATCAGAGACGGACTAGCGGGAGATACGCAGTATTTT
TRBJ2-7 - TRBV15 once CATSRGNSYEQYF TGTGCCACCAGCAGAGGGAATTCGTACGAGCAGTACTTC
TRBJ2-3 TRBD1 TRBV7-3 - CASSLTPTGRDTQYF TGTGCCAGCAGCTTAACACCGACAGGGAGAGATACGCAGTATTTT
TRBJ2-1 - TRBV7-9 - CASRMAASYNEQFF TGTGCCAGCAGAATGGCTGCTTCCTACAATGAGCAGTTCTTC
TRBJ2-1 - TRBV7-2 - CASSLSLYSYNEQFF TGTGCCAGCAGCTTAAGTCTCTACTCCTACAATGAGCAGTTCTTC
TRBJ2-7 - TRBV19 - CASRWSGDSYEQYF TGTGCCAGTAGGTGGAGCGGAGATTCCTACGAGCAGTACTTC
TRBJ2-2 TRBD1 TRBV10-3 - CAISGSTGGNTGELFF TGTGCCATCAGTGGGAGCACAGGGGGCAACACCGGGGAGCTGTTTTTT
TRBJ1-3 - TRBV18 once CASSPEGAGNTIYF TGTGCCAGCTCACCGGAGGGAGCTGGAAACACCATATATTTT